The sequence of this TCR beta chain was determined in a study of blood T cells in healthy people across ages. This clonotype was recorded a few times. Its antigen is not identified. At one end, the junction sequence differs from germline, possibly due to a read error. Donors gave about 9.3 milliliters of peripheral blood apiece. No fewer than 5.5 micrograms of total RNA were isolated from every sample. Using a J-beta primer mix together with a sample-barcoded 5' primer, a second PCR was run for about 6 to 12 cycles. TCRdb re-called the 5' RACE reads through MiXCR, storing one row per CDR3 protein. The table shows 850,000 to 1,100,000 distinct CDR3 sequences, with around two fifths occurring only once. Whole-study findings and limits: Diversity estimated from one million T cells was considered an underestimate. Relative to aged donors, long-lived donors carried more naive CD4+ cells and displayed higher diversity.

CDR1 is SGHTA and CDR2 is FQGNSA in the germline V gene. The CDR3 totals 14 residues. Sequenced sample: blood. This receptor was obtained from a young man in good health. The chain couples TRBV7-2 to TRBJ1-2; 7 nucleotides agree with TRBD1. The CDR3: CASSPGQQQYGYTF. The CDR3, as DNA: TGTGCCAGCAGCCCGGGACAGCAACAGTATGGTTACACCTTC.